Sequencing of this TCR beta chain was carried out in a study of control samples from healthy donors and cancer patients. Repertoires were generated with immunoSEQ multiplex PCR, while TCRdb's copy carries only in-frame clones and drops some. Among approximately 130,000 clones listed, roughly 91% were seen once. Per the germline V gene, CDR1 is ENHRY and CDR2 is SYGVKD. CDR3 length: 14 amino acids. V was shortened by 3 bases and J by 1 base, with 7 bases between the two germline ends. The chain joins TRBV10-3 to TRBJ1-5, with no clear D. This clonotype originated in a middle-aged man in good health. The specimen was blood. The DNA of the CDR3 is TGTGCCATCAGTGAAGGAGGGAGCAATCAGCCCCAGCATTTT. It translates to CAISEGGSNQPQHF.